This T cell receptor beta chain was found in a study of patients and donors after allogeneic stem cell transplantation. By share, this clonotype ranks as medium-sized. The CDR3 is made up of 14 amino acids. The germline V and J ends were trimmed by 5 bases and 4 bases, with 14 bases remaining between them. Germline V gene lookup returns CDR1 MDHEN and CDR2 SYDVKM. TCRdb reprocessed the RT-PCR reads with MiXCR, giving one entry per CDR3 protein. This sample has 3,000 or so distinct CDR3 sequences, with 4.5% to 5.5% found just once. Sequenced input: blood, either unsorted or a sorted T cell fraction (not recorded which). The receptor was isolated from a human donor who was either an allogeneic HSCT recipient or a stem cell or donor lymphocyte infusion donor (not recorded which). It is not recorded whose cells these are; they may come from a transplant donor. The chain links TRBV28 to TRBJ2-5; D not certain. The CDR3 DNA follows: TGTGCCAGCAGTCGCGCTAGTAGGGTAGAGACCCAGTACTTC. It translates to CASSRASRVETQYF.